These 7 T cell receptor beta chains share one sample of origin, sequenced in a study of vaccination and CD4 T cells after COVID-19. TCRdb re-called the PCR reads with MiXCR, one entry per CDR3 protein. The table records 25,000 or so distinct CDR3 sequences, about half of them present only once. The time point here: late sampling 161 to 241 days after vaccination in a few convalescent patients. This specimen was CD4+ T cells from blood, taken about 7 months after SARS-CoV-2 vaccination. All receptors come from a human donor who had recovered from COVID-19.

The genes are TRBV29-1 and TRBJ1-2, with 7 bases identical to TRBD1. Germline values: CDR1 SQVTM, CDR2 ANQGSEA. The CDR3 has 14 amino acids. Unmatched junction bases numbered 9, after V lost 7 bases and J lost 1 base. CDR3 in DNA: TGCAGCGCCTTAGTTGGGGACAGTAACTATGGCTACACCTTC. Translation gives CSALVGDSNYGYTF.

This sequence joins TRBV1 and TRBJ1-2; the table's D call of TRBD1 was not tested on the DNA. TRBV1 is listed as a pseudogene. This CDR3 has 17 amino acids. The CDR3 spells CTSSQQDRVEGYYGYTF. As DNA, the CDR3 is TGCACCAGCAGCCAGCAAGACAGGGTTGAGGGCTACTATGGCTACACCTTC.

J is TRBJ1-6 and V is TRBV6-5; D is perhaps TRBD1 (5 bases). The germline V gene encodes CDR1 MNHEY and CDR2 SVGAGI. CDR3 size: 14 residues. Trimming took 0 bases from V and 11 from J, leaving 11 bases between them. The CDR3 DNA is TGTGCCAGCAGTTACTCTGTCGGGGGTACACCCCTCCACTTT. Its translation: CASSYSVGGTPLHF.

CDR3: CASSQEWGLETEAFF. DNA for the CDR3: TGTGCCAGCAGCCAAGAGTGGGGATTGGAGACTGAAGCTTTCTTT. This rearrangement joins TRBV14 to TRBJ1-1; D unresolved. Germline V lookup: CDR1 SGHDN, CDR2 FVKESK. Trimming stripped 0 bases from V and 5 bases from J, with 13 bases between. The CDR3 covers 15 residues.

With respect to this clonotype: This likely comes from a read error, as the CDR3 has no conserved phenylalanine or tryptophan at its end. V and J are TRBV5-6 and TRBJ2-5; no firm D call. The CDR3 is 13 residues long. V dropped 3 bases and J dropped 5 bases, with 11 bases sitting between them. The germline gives CDR1 SGHDT, CDR2 YYEEEE. The chain's CDR3 is CASSSHLGETQYS. For the CDR3, the DNA is TGTGCCAGCAGCTCCCATCTGGGGGAGACCCAGTACTCC.

This chain joins TRBV6-1 and TRBJ1-5; no definite D call. V was pared by 7 bases and J by 1 base, with 17 bases between. Germline CDR1 is MNHNS and CDR2 is SASEGT. The CDR3 runs to 16 residues. CDR3 region: CASKVEGMRSNQPQHF. CDR3 DNA sequence: TGTGCCAGCAAGGTAGAGGGAATGAGGAGCAATCAGCCCCAGCATTTT.

The chain joins TRBV7-8 to TRBJ2-1; 9 bases fit TRBD1. The CDR3 has 18 residues. J lost 0 bases, V lost 5 bases, and 11 bases had no gene match. Germline assignment: CDR1 SGHVS and CDR2 FQNEAQ. The CDR3 region is CASSPRATGGNSYNEQFF. The CDR3, as DNA: TGTGCCAGCAGCCCAAGGGCGACAGGGGGAAACTCCTACAATGAGCAGTTCTTC.